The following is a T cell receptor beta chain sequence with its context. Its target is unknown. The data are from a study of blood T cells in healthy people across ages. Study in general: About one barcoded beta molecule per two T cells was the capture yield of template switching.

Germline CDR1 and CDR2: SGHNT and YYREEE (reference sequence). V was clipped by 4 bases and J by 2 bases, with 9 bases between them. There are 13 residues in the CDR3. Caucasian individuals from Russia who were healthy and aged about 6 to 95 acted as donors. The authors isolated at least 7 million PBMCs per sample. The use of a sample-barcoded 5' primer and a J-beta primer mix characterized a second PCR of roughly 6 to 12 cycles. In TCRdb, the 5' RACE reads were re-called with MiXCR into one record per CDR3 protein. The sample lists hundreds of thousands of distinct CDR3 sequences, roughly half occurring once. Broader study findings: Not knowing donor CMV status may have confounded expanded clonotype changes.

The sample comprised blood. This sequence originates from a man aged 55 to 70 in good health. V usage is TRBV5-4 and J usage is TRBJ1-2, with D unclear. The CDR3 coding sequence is TGTGCCAGCAGCGTAGGTTTCAACTATGGCTACACCTTC. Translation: CASSVGFNYGYTF.